The 27 T cell receptor beta chains presented below share a single source sample, sequenced in a study of beta chain features in type 1 diabetes. Sequenced material consisted of expressed TCRB transcripts (all of the isolated RNA was reverse transcribed). Assay: immunoSEQ multiplex PCR; the TCRdb copy retains only in-frame clones and omits some. This sample has about 650,000 clones, with roughly 12% found just once. Notes on the study in general: Shorter TCRB CDR3s, moderately but significantly so, were found in Type 1 diabetes patients in all four CD4+ subsets.

For these receptors, no antigen is known. The specimen was naive CD4+ T cells from blood. Every receptor here comes from a man aged 25 to 40 with type 1 diabetes.

This clone was seen more than once but under ten times. V usage is TRBV18 and J usage is TRBJ2-3, with TRBD1 matching 9 bases. The junction had 7 bases not matched to a gene; V was cut back by 0 bases and J by 3 bases. The V gene's germline CDR1 is KGHSH and CDR2 LQKENI. The CDR3 runs 17 residues. The CDR3 here is CASSPPRQGGETDTQYF. In DNA, the CDR3 is TGTGCCAGCTCACCACCTAGACAGGGGGGTGAGACAGATACGCAGTATTTT.

J is TRBJ2-2 and V is TRBV6-5; no clear D gene. The germline CDR1 and CDR2 sequences are MNHEY and SVGAGI. The CDR3 covers 13 residues. The germline V and J ends were trimmed by 5 bases and 1 base, with 5 bases remaining between them. This chain's CDR3 is CASSRGNTGELFF. As DNA, the CDR3 is TGTGCCAGCAGTAGAGGGAACACCGGGGAGCTGTTTTTT.

The chain joins TRBV18 to TRBJ2-5; D possibly corresponds to TRBD1 (6 bases). The CDR3 is 16 residues long. CDR1 is KGHSH, CDR2 LQKENI, per germline. The V end was cut by 2 bases, the J end by 0 bases, with 13 bases between. In DNA form, the CDR3 reads TGTGCCAGCTCACCAGCGGACAGAGCGTACCAAGAGACCCAGTACTTC. Its translation: CASSPADRAYQETQYF.

This clone was recorded a few times. The chain uses TRBV4-2 and TRBJ2-3; possible D gene TRBD2, 6 bases. Deletions cut 4 bases from V and 2 bases from J, with 16 bases between. Germline CDR1 reads LGHNA; CDR2 reads YNFKEQ. This CDR3 region has 16 residues. CDR3 sequence reads: CASSRAGRQNTDTQYF. The CDR3 DNA sequence: TGTGCCAGCAGCCGGGCGGGGAGACAAAACACAGATACGCAGTATTTT.

The V gene is TRBV7-9, the J gene TRBJ1-1; the D is unclear. Looked up from germline, CDR1 is SEHNR and CDR2 is FQNEAQ (reference sequence). Trimming stripped 5 bases from V and 11 bases from J, with 18 bases between. This CDR3 has 13 residues. Here the CDR3 reads CASSPEVHLRAFF. As DNA, the CDR3 is TGTGCCAGCAGCCCCGAAGTGCACCTAAGGGCTTTCTTT.

This clone was seen a few times. The rearrangement links TRBV29-1 to TRBJ1-2; D is ambiguous. V lost 1 base and J 5 bases, leaving 20 bases between the germline ends. Per germline, CDR1 SQVTM and CDR2 ANQGSEA. The CDR3 sequence is 16 residues long. CDR3 sequence (DNA): TGCAGCGTTGAAGGAATGGAGGTACTATCCCGTTATGGCTACACCTTC. This codes for CSVEGMEVLSRYGYTF.

The chain links TRBV5-1 to TRBJ2-5; D might be TRBD2 (5 bases). Germline values: CDR1 SGHRS, CDR2 YFSETQ. The CDR3 has 15 residues. V was clipped by 4 bases and J by 5 bases, with 18 bases between them. The CDR3 DNA reads TGCGCCAGCAGCATCTCTAGCCCCGGGGAGGAGACCCAGTACTTC. This encodes CASSISSPGEETQYF.

The chain joins TRBV19 to TRBJ2-5, with D tentatively TRBD2 (5 bases). CDR3 size: 13 residues. CDR1 is LNHDA, CDR2 SQIVND, per germline (reference sequence). V was cut by 3 bases and J by 2 bases, with 7 bases left in between. Here the CDR3 DNA reads TGTGCCAGTAGTATCACGGGACAAGAGACCCAGTACTTC. It codes for CASSITGQETQYF.

This clone turned up a few times. The chain couples TRBV28 to TRBJ2-3; TRBD1 is a possible D gene (6 bases). V lost 5 bases, J lost 4 bases, and 10 bases lay in between. Germline assignment: CDR1 MDHEN and CDR2 SYDVKM. There are 13 residues in the CDR3. The CDR3 DNA follows: TGTGCCAGCAGTGATCCAGGGGCAGATACGCAGTATTTT. It is translated as CASSDPGADTQYF.

This clone was seen a handful of times. V is TRBV28 and J is TRBJ2-5; D not certain. V was shortened by 5 bases and J by 1 base, with 14 bases between the two germline ends. Looked up from germline, CDR1 is MDHEN and CDR2 is SYDVKM. This CDR3 has 15 residues. The CDR3 reads CASSGSSAVQETQYF. The CDR3 coding sequence is TGTGCCAGCAGTGGGTCATCGGCGGTCCAAGAGACCCAGTACTTC.

Details on this clone: This specimen includes other DNA sequences encoding the same CDR3. The genes are TRBV5-6 and TRBJ2-7; D call uncertain. V gave up 4 bases and J gave up 2 bases, with 7 bases separating them. The germline gives CDR1 SGHDT, CDR2 YYEEEE. This CDR3 spans 12 amino acids. This chain's CDR3 is CASSLRAYEQYF. The CDR3 DNA reads as TGTGCCAGCAGCCTCCGGGCCTACGAGCAGTACTTC.

This clone was observed a handful of times. The genes are TRBV4-3 and TRBJ2-1, with a possible D match to TRBD1 (7 bases). The V end lost 4 bases, the J end lost 7 bases, and 32 bases lay between the germline ends. Germline CDR1 and CDR2: LGHNA and YSLEER. The CDR3 loop spans 20 amino acids. CDR3 in DNA: TGCGCCAGCAGCCGCCGCGCCATGCGGGCCGGACAGGACTACAGGAATGAGCAGTTCTTC. This encodes CASSRRAMRAGQDYRNEQFF.

Only a few counts were recorded for this clone. The V gene is TRBV9, the J gene TRBJ1-2; D call uncertain. Trimming removed 0 bases at V and 6 bases at J, with 9 bases between. This CDR3 has 13 amino acids. Germline V gene lookup returns CDR1 SGDLS and CDR2 YYNGEE. The DNA for the CDR3 is TGTGCCAGCAGCGTAGAACTCGGGAATGGCTACACCTTC. Encoded protein: CASSVELGNGYTF.

The CDR3 nucleotides are TGTGCCAGCAGTGTTACTAGCGGGGGCTTCGGGTTCTTC. This translates into CASSVTSGGFGFF. The chain has TRBV6-1 and TRBJ2-1; 11 nucleotides line up with TRBD2. V shed 4 bases, J shed 15 bases, and the junction held 8 bases outside the gene matches. The CDR3 length is 13 residues. Germline V gene lookup returns CDR1 MNHNS and CDR2 SASEGT.

This clone was detected only a few times. J is TRBJ2-2 and V is TRBV5-4; the match to TRBD2 covers 7 bases. This CDR3 contains 16 residues. V dropped 3 bases and J dropped 1; count of bases not matched to a gene: 6. Germline CDR1 and CDR2: SGHNT and YYREEE (reference sequence). The CDR3 nucleotides are TGTGCCAGCAGCTCCGCCCAGCGGGGGAACACCGGGGAGCTGTTTTTT. Translated: CASSSAQRGNTGELFF.

There are a few counts of this clone. This rearrangement joins TRBV2 to TRBJ1-2, with D perhaps TRBD1 (5 bases). Trimming shortened V by 8 bases and J by 8 bases, and 18 bases separated the two germline ends. The CDR3 has 13 amino acids. Germline V gives CDR1 SNHLY, CDR2 FYNNEI. In DNA form, the CDR3 reads TGTGCCAGCGGGACCCCGGGGTACGGAGGCTACACCTTC. Translated: CASGTPGYGGYTF.

This chain joins TRBV4-1 and TRBJ1-1, with D uncertain. Trimming stripped 1 base from V and 1 base from J, with 10 bases between. CDR3 length: 15 residues. CDR1 is MGHRA, CDR2 YSYEKL, per germline. The CDR3 protein is CASSQGITRNTEAFF. CDR3 nucleotide sequence: TGCGCCAGCAGCCAAGGGATTACGCGGAACACTGAAGCTTTCTTT.

This chain connects TRBV7-9 to TRBJ2-2, with D maybe TRBD2 (6 bases). The CDR3 sequence is 14 residues long. V lost 7 bases, J lost 5 bases, and 14 bases lay in between. Germline V gene data show CDR1 as SEHNR and CDR2 as FQNEAQ (reference sequence). This CDR3 is CASNTAGQTGELFF. CDR3 in DNA: TGTGCCAGCAACACCGCGGGGCAAACCGGGGAGCTGTTTTTT.

This clone was picked up a small number of times. The chain carries TRBV5-1 and TRBJ2-6; TRBD1 matches at 8 bases. CDR1 and CDR2 from the germline V gene are SGHRS and YFSETQ. Germline trimming cut 4 bases from V and 3 bases from J; bases unmatched to any gene: 9. This CDR3 has 17 amino acids. The DNA of the CDR3 is TGCGCCAGCAGCCTCACCGGACAGGGCTATGGGGCCAACGTCCTGACTTTC. Its translation: CASSLTGQGYGANVLTF. Based on the CDR3 plus reference TRBV5-1 and TRBJ2-6, the full variable domain is KAGVTQTPRYLIKTRGQQVTLSCSPISGHRSVSWYQQTPGQGLQFLFEYFSETQRNKGNFPGRFSGRQFSNSRSEMNVSTLELGDSALYLCASSLTGQGYGANVLTFGAGSRLTVL.

This clone has just a few counts. As DNA, the CDR3 is TGTGCCAGCAGACTAGCGGTCCTCACCGGGGAGCTGTTTTTT. It translates to CASRLAVLTGELFF. The genes are TRBV2 and TRBJ2-2; the match to TRBD2 covers 8 bases. CDR1 SNHLY and CDR2 FYNNEI come from the germline V gene. J gave up 4 bases and V 6 bases, and 4 bases lay outside the gene matches. This CDR3 contains 14 residues. Complete variable domain (other parts from reference TRBV2 and TRBJ2-2): EPEVTQTPSHQVTQMGQEVILRCVPISNHLYFYWYRQILGQKVEFLVSFYNNEISEKSEIFDDQFSVERPDGSNFTLKIRSTKLEDSAMYFCASRLAVLTGELFFGEGSRLTVL.

This clone came up a few times. The V gene is TRBV18, the J gene TRBJ1-2, with D unclear. V lost 3 bases and J 5 bases, leaving 10 bases between the germline ends. Germline values: CDR1 KGHSH, CDR2 LQKENI. The CDR3 extends over 13 amino acids. DNA of the CDR3: TGTGCCAGCTCACCTATGGAGTTTTATGGCTACACCTTC. Residues: CASSPMEFYGYTF.

This clone has only a few counts. The genes are TRBV2 and TRBJ1-2; unclear D gene. V lost 3 bases and J 4 bases, leaving 12 bases between the germline ends. Looked up from germline, CDR1 is SNHLY and CDR2 is FYNNEI. The CDR3 covers 14 residues. CDR3 sequence (DNA): TGTGCCAGCAGTGACGTCGCCACAAGCTATGGCTACACCTTC. Translating it yields CASSDVATSYGYTF.

A few counts support this clone. V is TRBV13 and J is TRBJ2-1, with D perhaps TRBD1 (5 bases). V lost 3 bases to trimming and J lost 10 bases, with 10 bases between them. This CDR3 has 12 amino acids. Germline CDR1 is PRHDT and CDR2 is FYEKMQ (reference sequence). In nucleotides, the CDR3 is TGTGCCAGCAGCTTCGAAGGGGAAGAGCAGTTCTTC. It encodes CASSFEGEEQFF. Drawing the rest from reference TRBV13 and TRBJ2-1, the complete variable domain is AAGVIQSPRHLIKEKRETATLKCYPIPRHDTVYWYQQGPGQDPQFLISFYEKMQSDKGSIPDRFSAQQFSDYHSELNMSSLELGDSALYFCASSFEGEEQFFGPGTRLTVL.

The rearrangement joins TRBV29-1 to TRBJ2-3; 8 bases agree with TRBD2. V gave up 7 bases and J gave up 0 bases; unmatched junction bases: 3. The germline V gene has CDR1 SQVTM and CDR2 ANQGSEA. The CDR3 contains 13 residues. CDR3 loop: CSAERGSTDTQYF. The DNA for the CDR3 is TGCAGCGCTGAGCGGGGGAGCACAGATACGCAGTATTTT.

This clone was found a few times. The chain carries TRBV6-5 and TRBJ2-3; D possibly uses TRBD1 or TRBD2 (5 bases each). Per germline, CDR1 MNHEY and CDR2 SVGAGI. The CDR3 is 15 amino acids. V lost 2 bases, J lost 2 bases, and 11 bases lay in between. The CDR3 reads CASSYTRDHTDTQYF. CDR3 nucleotide sequence: TGTGCCAGCAGTTACACCCGGGACCACACAGATACGCAGTATTTT.

The sample holds a few counts of this clone. This chain links TRBV18 with TRBJ1-6; D remains ambiguous. Germline-derived CDR1 and CDR2 are KGHSH and LQKENI. Trimming left V 5 bases short and J 6 bases short, with 14 bases between. The CDR3 covers 15 residues. This chain's CDR3 is CASSADEGGNSPLHF. In DNA form, the CDR3 reads TGTGCCAGCTCAGCGGACGAGGGTGGTAATTCACCCCTCCACTTT.

The V and J genes are TRBV9 and TRBJ2-5; 7 bases are a match to TRBD1. This CDR3 contains 15 residues. Losses at the gene ends were 0 bases for V and 5 bases for J; bases not matched to a gene: 7. CDR1 and CDR2 from the germline V gene are SGDLS and YYNGEE. The CDR3 bases are TGTGCCAGCAGCGTAGAGACAGGGCTAAGGGAGACCCAGTACTTC. This gives the protein CASSVETGLRETQYF.